The 7 T cell receptor beta chains presented below share a single source sample, sequenced in a study of regulatory T cells in long-lasting Graves disease. Time point described: newly diagnosed GD, antithyroid drugs for less than 3 months. RNA from PBMCs was the source of the TCR library. According to the study, TCR beta libraries were built with iRepertoire HTBI primers and CDR3-region Arm-PCR. TCRdb passed the multiplex PCR reads through MiXCR, listing each CDR3 protein once. The sample records hundreds of thousands of distinct CDR3 sequences, approximately 12% being singletons. The same data also contributed to another study, on T cells in Graves' hyperthyroidism and ophthalmopathy.

The sequencing here drew on peripheral blood mononuclear cells (PBMCs), taken at new diagnosis, from a patient treated with antithyroid drugs. Every receptor here comes from a man aged 25-45 years with Graves disease.

This clonotype was observed a few times. The genes are TRBV20-1 and TRBJ2-7, with D perhaps TRBD1 or TRBD2 (5 bases each). CDR1 DFQATT and CDR2 SNEGSKA come from the germline V gene (reference sequence). Trimming cost V 5 bases and J 0 bases, with 8 bases left between them. The length of the CDR3 is 12 residues. The CDR3 region is CSAPGPSYEQYF. Written as DNA, the CDR3 is TGCAGTGCTCCGGGACCCTCCTACGAGCAGTACTTC.

Turning to this clonotype: A read error may explain this, as a much larger clone is one base away. The V gene is TRBV29-1, the J gene TRBJ2-3; D possibly corresponds to TRBD1 (6 bases). The germline V and J ends were trimmed by 5 bases and 0 bases, with 27 bases remaining between them. Germline CDR1 reads SQVTM; CDR2 reads ANQGSEA. The CDR3 length is 19 residues. In nucleotides, the CDR3 is TGCAGCGTTTCCCAAGGGGGATACGCCGGACCGGAAAGCACAGATACGCAGTATTTT. Protein sequence: CSVSQGGYAGPESTDTQYF.

This clonotype is a singleton in its sample. The chain combines TRBV4-1 with TRBJ2-7; 13 positions match TRBD2. Germline-derived CDR1 and CDR2 are MGHRA and YSYEKL. The ends lost 4 bases at V and 2 bases at J; junction bases unmatched: 11. The CDR3 is 18 residues long. CDR3 in amino acids: CASSPVPIGLAGAYEQYF. For the CDR3, the DNA is TGCGCCAGCAGCCCCGTCCCGATCGGACTAGCGGGGGCCTACGAGCAGTACTTC.

A few counts support this clonotype. The chain recombines TRBV18 with TRBJ2-7, with D possibly matching TRBD2 (7 bases). Trimming removed 10 bases from V and 2 bases from J, with 15 bases in between. The germline gives CDR1 KGHSH, CDR2 LQKENI. This CDR3 has 13 amino acids. The CDR3 DNA reads TGTGCCACCGGGGCGGGGGCGGCCTACGAGCAGTACTTC. Translated: CATGAGAAYEQYF.

The V gene is TRBV5-1, the J gene TRBJ2-2, with D possibly TRBD2 on 6 matching bases. Deletions cut 4 bases from V and 0 bases from J, with 13 bases between. The V gene's germline CDR1 is SGHRS and CDR2 YFSETQ. The CDR3 has 16 residues. CDR3 sequence (DNA): TGCGCCAGCAGCATCAGGACTATCGCGAACACCGGGGAGCTGTTTTTT. It specifies CASSIRTIANTGELFF. Variable domain in full (rest from reference TRBV5-1 and TRBJ2-2): KAGVTQTPRYLIKTRGQQVTLSCSPISGHRSVSWYQQTPGQGLQFLFEYFSETQRNKGNFPGRFSGRQFSNSRSEMNVSTLELGDSALYLCASSIRTIANTGELFFGEGSRLTVL.

The gene calls are TRBV12-3 or TRBV12-4 and TRBJ2-1, with 10 bases matching TRBD2. With 8 bases clipped from V and 8 bases from J, the junction kept 12 bases outside the gene matches. This CDR3 contains 15 residues. The DNA for the CDR3 is TGTGCCAGCCGCCCGGGGACTAGCGTAGGGGATGAGCAGTTCTTC. Amino acid sequence: CASRPGTSVGDEQFF.

This clonotype appeared many times. V usage is TRBV20-1 and J usage is TRBJ2-7; TRBD2 matches at 9 bases. CDR3 length equals 13 residues. Germline V gives CDR1 DFQATT, CDR2 SNEGSKA (reference sequence). In nucleotides, the CDR3 is TGCAGCCCACTAGAGCGGGAGGCCTACGAGCAGTACTTC. It yields the protein CSPLEREAYEQYF.